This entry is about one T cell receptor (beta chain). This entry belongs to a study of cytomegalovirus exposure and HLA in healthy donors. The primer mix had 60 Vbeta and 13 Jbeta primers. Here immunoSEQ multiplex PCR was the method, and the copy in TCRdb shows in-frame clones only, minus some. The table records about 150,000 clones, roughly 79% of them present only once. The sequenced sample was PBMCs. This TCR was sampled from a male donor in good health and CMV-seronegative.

CDR3 protein: CASMLAGTGELFF. CDR3 DNA sequence: TGTGCCAGCATGCTAGCGGGCACCGGGGAGCTGTTTTTT. The rearrangement joins TRBV2 to TRBJ2-2, with 8 bases matching TRBD2. Germline V gene data show CDR1 as SNHLY and CDR2 as FYNNEI. The ends lost 7 bases at V and 4 bases at J; junction bases unmatched: 2. The CDR3 has 13 residues. The variable domain in full, completed from reference TRBV2 and TRBJ2-2, reads EPEVTQTPSHQVTQMGQEVILRCVPISNHLYFYWYRQILGQKVEFLVSFYNNEISEKSEIFDDQFSVERPDGSNFTLKIRSTKLEDSAMYFCASMLAGTGELFFGEGSRLTVL.